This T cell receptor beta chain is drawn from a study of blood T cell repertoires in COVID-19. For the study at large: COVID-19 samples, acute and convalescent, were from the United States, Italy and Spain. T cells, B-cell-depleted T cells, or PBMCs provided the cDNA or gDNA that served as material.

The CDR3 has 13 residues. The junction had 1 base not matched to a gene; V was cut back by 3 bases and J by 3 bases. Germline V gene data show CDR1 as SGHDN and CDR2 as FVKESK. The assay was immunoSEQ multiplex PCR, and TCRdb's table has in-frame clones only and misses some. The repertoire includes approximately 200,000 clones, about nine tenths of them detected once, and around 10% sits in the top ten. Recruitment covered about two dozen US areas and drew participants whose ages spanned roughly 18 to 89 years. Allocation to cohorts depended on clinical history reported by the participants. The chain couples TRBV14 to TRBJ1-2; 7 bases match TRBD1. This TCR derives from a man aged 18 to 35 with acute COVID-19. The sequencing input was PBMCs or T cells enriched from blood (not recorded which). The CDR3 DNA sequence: TGTGCCAGCAGCCAGGGGACAGACTATGGCTACACCTTC. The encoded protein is CASSQGTDYGYTF.